This TCR beta chain stems from a study of CDR3 diversity in severe acne. This clonotype was detected only a few times. TCRdb re-analysed the PCR reads in MiXCR, keeping a single row per CDR3 protein. Among some 90,000 distinct CDR3 sequences, approximately 49% were seen once, and the ten largest hold around 10%. The clonotype comes from a male donor with severe acne vulgaris. Sequencing used blood.

Here the CDR3 DNA reads TGTGCCAGCAGTGCTCCGGGACTAGCGGGACGAGGGGAGCTGTTTTTT. Its translation: CASSAPGLAGRGELFF. The rearrangement links TRBV28 to TRBJ2-2, with 13 bases aligning to TRBD2. The CDR3 consists of 16 residues. The trim removed 5 bases at V and 8 bases at J, leaving 8 bases unmatched. CDR1 and CDR2 (germline): MDHEN, SYDVKM.